This TCR beta chain appears in the sequencing data of a study of CD8 T cells in Susac syndrome. Germline lookup yields CDR1 DFQATT and CDR2 SNEGSKA (reference sequence). This CDR3 comprises 15 residues. V was cut by 0 bases and J by 1 base, with 13 bases left in between. RNA, at roughly 0.45 to 1 ug, was reverse transcribed with random hexamers. TCRdb analysed the immunoSEQ multiplex PCR reads with MiXCR anew, one entry per CDR3 protein. The table lists 160,000 or so distinct CDR3 sequences, approximately 92% of them singletons. This chain connects TRBV20-1 to TRBJ2-7; D is ambiguous. The specimen sequenced was CD4+ T cells from PBMCs. This TCR came from a human donor in good health. The CDR3 region is CSARDFGPSSYEQYF. The CDR3 DNA is TGCAGTGCTAGAGATTTTGGCCCATCTTCCTACGAGCAGTACTTC.